These T cell receptor beta chains were read from a single sample in a study of cytomegalovirus exposure and HLA in healthy donors. Method: immunoSEQ multiplex PCR; TCRdb's copy keeps in-frame clones and lacks some. The table lists about 170,000 clones, approximately 78% of them singletons. The sample comprised PBMCs. The receptors come from a woman between 18 and 30 years old in good health and CMV-seronegative. Both conserved end residues are trimmed from each CDR3. Each record gives: D gene, V gene, CDR3 protein. A D gene is named only where the DNA matches it firmly.

-,TRBV20-1,SGASDTQY
TRBD2,TRBV29-1,SVEGLAEYNEQF
-,TRBV6-5,ASSYSGSNSPLH
-,TRBV5-1,ASSFEGVRTGELF
-,TRBV2,AVRPQSSGNTIY
-,TRBV27,ASSRDTYLSYNSPLH
TRBD1,TRBV5-4,ASSLVGTANSYT
-,TRBV5-4,ASSLGQLYTEAF
-,TRBV2,ASRPGPLNTEAF
-,TRBV6-1,ASSVGGANEKLF
-,TRBV6-5,ASRKGPATNEKLF
-,TRBV4-1,ASSQDRNRQNEAF
-,TRBV27,ASSLTAGSSYNEQF
TRBD1,TRBV5-1,ASSAGDRGPQETQY
-,TRBV5-4,ASSLEDNLYEQF
-,TRBV19,ASSIPGRSPLH
-,TRBV15,ATSRDTDYNQPQH
-,TRBV5-8,ASSLALGQRNTGELF
TRBD2,TRBV19,ASSILAGEKTQY
-,TRBV30,AWSPTGSYEQY
TRBD1,TRBV19,ASSSWDRQRETQY
-,TRBV7-6,ASSRGAEFYEQY
-,TRBV27,ASSPQPHRAGDAF
-,TRBV28,ASSKQENYGYT
TRBD1,TRBV6-4,ASSEGTGGYEQY
-,TRBV5-1,ASSLGSRDTQY
-,TRBV2,ASSTGSSYEQY
TRBD2,TRBV28,ASRVSGLVKITGELF
TRBD1,TRBV2,ASSPGQSSNQPQH
-,TRBV7-8,ASSLGVALSRPSTDTQY
TRBD2,TRBV2,ASQGRGAYEQY
TRBD1,TRBV15,ATSRLGTGRADTQY
-,TRBV6-5,ASSYSRSGIGRAF
TRBD1,TRBV19,ASSILGQGYYGYT
-,TRBV7-8,ASSLGGSYGYT
-,TRBV5-6,ASSRAGRAGAEAF
TRBD2,TRBV5-4,ASSLRLAGTDTQY
-,TRBV27,ASSSTLATNYEQY
-,TRBV5-1,ASSLAGATYNEQF
-,TRBV2,ASREGMSFEAF
TRBD1,TRBV6-1,ASRYISGQKYEQY
-,TRBV6-4,ASSDSGASDTQY
TRBD2,TRBV2,ASSVGAGVYEQY
-,TRBV27,ASSHSPSYEQF
-,TRBV6-6,ASTETPYSNQPQH
-,TRBV11-3,ASSRTVQETQY
TRBD1,TRBV9,ASSENRDRVSRTGELF
-,TRBV19,ASGWTEAF
-,TRBV5-6,ASSRIQGGEAF
TRBD1,TRBV5-4,ASSAGTGVSYEQY
-,TRBV5-1,ASSLAPQETQY
-,TRBV5-6,ASSSGAQGSKNIQY
-,TRBV7-6,ASSLFSDSTYGYT
-,TRBV2,ASSRDYSNQPQH
-,TRBV5-6,ASSFFRGIGPSTDTQY